This T cell receptor beta chain was retrieved from a study of blood T cell repertoires in COVID-19. Study as a whole: Samples representing acute and convalescent COVID-19 were sourced from the United States, Italy and Spain. From T cells, B-cell-depleted T cells, or PBMCs came the material, which was cDNA or gDNA.

The length of the CDR3 is 14 residues. V was clipped by 3 bases and J by 1 base, with 12 bases between them. CDR1 and CDR2 (germline): GTSNPN, SVGIG (reference sequence). This clone has just a few counts. Authors' methods: The assay estimated nucleated cells by amplifying reference gene primers. The protocol was immunoSEQ multiplex PCR, while the TCRdb copy is restricted to in-frame clones and leaves out a portion. The D gene and trimming were derived from the DNA, and the V and J assignments and clone size from that table. The sample lists about 40,000 clones, roughly 88% seen once, with approximately 10% in the top ten.

The sample was peripheral blood. The V and J genes are TRBV30 and TRBJ1-1; D not resolved. The clonotype was recovered from a woman between 70 and 85 years old with acute or convalescent COVID-19. CDR3 nucleotides: TGTGCCTGGAGACGAATAGCGACGAACACTGAAGCTTTCTTT. This sequence encodes CAWRRIATNTEAFF.